Listed here are 11 T cell receptor beta chains from one sample, sequenced in a study of lymphopenia after photon versus proton radiotherapy. The assay was immunoSEQ multiplex PCR, and TCRdb's table has in-frame clones only and misses some. The data contain over 25,000 clones, over 80% of them singletons. Sample: peripheral blood, taken from a patient treated with proton-based radiotherapy. Every receptor here comes from an older woman with cholangiocarcinoma. Some clones in this sample may be carry-over from other donors' samples.

V and J are TRBV15 and TRBJ2-5, with 7 bases aligning to TRBD2. Per the germline V gene, CDR1 is LNHNV and CDR2 is YYDKDF (reference sequence). Losses at the gene ends were 0 bases for V and 7 bases for J; bases not matched to a gene: 17. The CDR3 runs 18 residues. CDR3 DNA: TGTGCCACCAGCAGAGATGGGCGGGAGTGGGTCCCAAGACTGACCCAGTACTTC. It yields the protein CATSRDGREWVPRLTQYF.

This clone was counted once. This chain joins TRBV7-8 and TRBJ1-3, with D hard to call. CDR3 size: 15 residues. CDR1 is SGHVS, CDR2 FQNEAQ, per germline. V was shortened by 3 bases and J by 0 bases, with 9 bases between the two germline ends. CDR3 bases: TGTGCCAGCAGCTTGTCCGGGAACTCTGGAAACACCATATATTTT. This translates into CASSLSGNSGNTIYF. Together with reference TRBV7-8 and TRBJ1-3, the CDR3 gives the full variable domain: GAGVSQSPRYKVAKRGQDVALRCDPISGHVSLFWYQQALGQGPEFLTYFQNEAQLDKSGLPSDRFFAERPEGSVSTLKIQRTQQEDSAVYLCASSLSGNSGNTIYFGEGSWLTVV.

This rearrangement joins TRBV29-1 to TRBJ1-4; D might be TRBD1 (5 bases). In germline, CDR1 is SQVTM, CDR2 ANQGSEA. V shed 4 bases and J shed 3 bases, with 9 bases lying between them. The CDR3 has 13 residues. The CDR3 nucleotides read TGCAGCGTTGTTTGGGGGTCTAATGAAAAACTGTTTTTT. The encoded protein is CSVVWGSNEKLFF. Supplemented by reference TRBV29-1 and TRBJ1-4, the full variable domain reads SAVISQKPSRDICQRGTSLTIQCQVDSQVTMMFWYRQQPGQSLTLIATANQGSEATYESGFVIDKFPISRPNLTFSTLTVSNMSPEDSSIYLCSVVWGSNEKLFFGSGTQLSVL.

The V and J genes are TRBV19 and TRBJ2-2, with no clear D. Trimming left V 3 bases short and J 2 bases short, with 7 bases between. Germline V lookup: CDR1 LNHDA, CDR2 SQIVND (reference sequence). The CDR3 is made up of 14 amino acids. CDR3 amino acids: CASSIDGNTGELFF. The DNA of the CDR3 is TGTGCCAGTAGTATCGACGGTAACACCGGGGAGCTGTTTTTT.

The chain is built from TRBV19 and TRBJ2-3; 8 nucleotides align to TRBD1. The CDR3 length is 16 residues. V shed 4 bases and J 3 bases; nucleotides not matched to a gene: 9. From germline, CDR1 is LNHDA and CDR2 SQIVND (reference sequence). The DNA for the CDR3 is TGTGCCAGTAGTAACCCCAGGGGGCTTAGGACAGATACGCAGTATTTT. Its protein is CASSNPRGLRTDTQYF.

This chain connects TRBV10-3 to TRBJ1-2; TRBD1 might be the D (5 bases). CDR3 length equals 15 residues. Trimming removed 2 bases at V and 6 bases at J, with 16 bases between. Per the germline V gene, CDR1 is ENHRY and CDR2 is SYGVKD. The CDR3: CAISEPRRGRDGYTF. CDR3 DNA: TGTGCCATCAGTGAGCCGAGGCGGGGGAGAGATGGCTACACCTTC.

The chain carries TRBV15 and TRBJ2-7; D is unresolved. The germline V gene encodes CDR1 LNHNV and CDR2 YYDKDF (reference sequence). The V and J ends lost 0 bases and 7 bases respectively, with 10 bases between them. The CDR3 has 13 amino acids. CDR3 loop: CATSRDLHREQYF. CDR3 nucleotides: TGTGCCACCAGCAGAGATCTACACCGGGAGCAGTACTTC.

The chain recombines TRBV29-1 with TRBJ2-5, with D possibly being TRBD1 (6 bases). This CDR3 region has 12 residues. V lost 5 bases, J lost 5 bases, and 12 bases lay in between. Germline V lookup: CDR1 SQVTM, CDR2 ANQGSEA. CDR3 DNA: TGCAGCGTTCTACAGGGTGGCGAGACCCAGTACTTC. Protein sequence: CSVLQGGETQYF. The whole variable domain, filled in from reference TRBV29-1 and TRBJ2-5, reads SAVISQKPSRDICQRGTSLTIQCQVDSQVTMMFWYRQQPGQSLTLIATANQGSEATYESGFVIDKFPISRPNLTFSTLTVSNMSPEDSSIYLCSVLQGGETQYFGPGTRLLVL.

This clone was detected only once. The V gene is TRBV6-6, the J gene TRBJ2-3, with 9 bases aligning to TRBD1. V shed 4 bases, J shed 2 bases, and the junction held 4 bases outside the gene matches. Germline V lookup: CDR1 MNHNY, CDR2 SVGAGI (reference sequence). This CDR3 has 15 residues. In DNA, the CDR3 is TGTGCCAGCAGTTCGACAGGGGGGACCACAGATACGCAGTATTTT. Its protein product is CASSSTGGTTDTQYF.

This clone has a handful of counts. The chain uses TRBV5-1 and TRBJ2-5; a weak D match, TRBD1 (6 bases). This CDR3 has 12 amino acids. With 5 bases removed from V and 1 base from J, the gap between germline ends came to 6 bases. CDR1 is SGHRS, CDR2 YFSETQ, per germline. CDR3 residues: CASRGAQETQYF. DNA of the CDR3: TGCGCCAGCAGGGGGGCCCAAGAGACCCAGTACTTC.

This clone was observed once. The chain recombines TRBV4-1 with TRBJ2-4, with 10 bases aligning to TRBD1. There are 17 residues in the CDR3. Germline V gives CDR1 MGHRA, CDR2 YSYEKL. Unmatched junction bases numbered 3, after V lost 1 base and J lost 0 bases. CDR3: CASSQGGQGIAKNIQYF. DNA of the CDR3: TGCGCCAGCAGCCAAGGGGGACAGGGGATAGCCAAAAACATTCAGTACTTC.